This T cell receptor beta chain is from a study of cytomegalovirus exposure and HLA in healthy donors. CDR1 and CDR2 (germline): SGHDT, YYEEEE. The CDR3 spans 14 residues. The V and J ends lost 0 bases and 6 bases respectively, with 11 bases between them. 13 Jbeta primers and 60 Vbeta primers were used for the PCR. Some clones are missing from TCRdb's copy, which holds only in-frame ones; the method was immunoSEQ multiplex PCR. Of about 87,000 clones in the sample, 74% were seen once. The sequencing sample was made of PBMCs. The sequence came from a man aged 25-40 years in good health and CMV-seropositive. The V call is TRBV5-6, the J call TRBJ2-3; maybe TRBD1 (5 bases). Here the CDR3 reads CASSLAGLPDTQYF. The CDR3 DNA sequence: TGTGCCAGCAGCTTGGCAGGGCTCCCGGATACGCAGTATTTT.